This entry describes one TCR beta chain. Its antigen is unidentified. The data were obtained in a study of post-analysis software for immune sequencing data. Notes on the study in general: There was significantly lower normalized Chao1 diversity in multiple sclerosis patients than in controls.

Unique molecular identifiers were carried by the TCR beta cDNA libraries. There were about 0.85 to 11 million T cells, and about 540,000 cDNA molecules came from them. TCRdb reprocessed the PCR reads with MiXCR, giving one entry per CDR3 protein. Of roughly 650,000 distinct CDR3 sequences listed, roughly three fifths are singletons. This TCR derives from a girl aged 2-9 years with multiple sclerosis. Material: blood.

CDR3 DNA sequence: TGTGCCAGCATAGAGCGACAGCCCTTCTCTGGGGCCAACGTCCTGACTTTC. Encoded protein: CASIERQPFSGANVLTF. The chain carries TRBV25-1 and TRBJ2-6; D may be TRBD1 (5 bases). V dropped 7 bases and J dropped 0 bases, with 16 bases sitting between them. The CDR3 length is 17 residues. The germline V gene encodes CDR1 MGHDK and CDR2 SYGVNS.